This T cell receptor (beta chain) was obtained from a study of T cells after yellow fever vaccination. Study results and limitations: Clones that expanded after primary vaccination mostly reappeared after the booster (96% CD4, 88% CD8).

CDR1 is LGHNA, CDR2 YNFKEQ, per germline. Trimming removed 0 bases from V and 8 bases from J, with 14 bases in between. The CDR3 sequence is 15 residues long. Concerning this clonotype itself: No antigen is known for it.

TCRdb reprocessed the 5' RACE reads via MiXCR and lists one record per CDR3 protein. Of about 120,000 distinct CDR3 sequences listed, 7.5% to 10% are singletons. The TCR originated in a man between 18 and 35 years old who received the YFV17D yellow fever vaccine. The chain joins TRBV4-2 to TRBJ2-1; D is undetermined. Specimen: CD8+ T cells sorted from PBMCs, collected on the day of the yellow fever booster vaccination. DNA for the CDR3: TGTGCCAGCAGCCAAGAATACGCTTCCCGACATGAGCAGTTCTTC. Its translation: CASSQEYASRHEQFF.